These T cell receptor beta chains were read from a single sample in a study of regulatory T cells in long-lasting Graves disease. TCRdb analysed the multiplex PCR reads with MiXCR anew, one entry per CDR3 protein. The table includes under 450,000 distinct CDR3 sequences, around 24% detected once. The input for sequencing was peripheral blood mononuclear cells (PBMCs), taken when the disease was refractory, from a patient treated with antithyroid drugs. The receptors shown here come from a female donor with Graves disease. The conserved cysteine and the conserved F or W are not part of the CDR3 here. The order of the fields is V gene, J gene, CDR3 protein.

>TRBV13|TRBJ2-6
ASSLGASGANVLT
>TRBV6-5|TRBJ1-2
ASSYLGEGYT
>TRBV7-9|TRBJ2-5
ASRPTSPETQY
>TRBV28|TRBJ1-2
ASSLSNRNYGYT
>TRBV7-2|TRBJ2-5
ASSQGLETQY
>TRBV27|TRBJ1-4
ASSPGRRTNEKLF
>TRBV28|TRBJ2-4
ASSKTGGASKNIQY
>TRBV10-2|TRBJ1-2
ASTATVEGGYT
>TRBV6-5|TRBJ1-1
ASSFTSGGPGTEAF
>TRBV19|TRBJ2-2
ASSITRANTGELF
>TRBV7-2|TRBJ2-6
ASSLAEGSGANVLT
>TRBV3-1|TRBJ2-2
ASSQEWRTGRKRELF